Presented here are 17 T cell receptor beta chains from one specimen sequenced in a study of T-cell reconstitution after alpha-beta-depleted transplantation in children. It was with unique molecular identifiers that the TCRbeta library was prepared. Each CDR3 protein is one row after TCRdb ran MiXCR on the PCR reads. The sample consists of 440,000 or so distinct CDR3 sequences, about 40% of them appearing once. The sequencing used PBMCs, collected before TCRalphabeta/CD19-depleted stem cell transplant. The receptors here all came from a girl aged 2 to 9 with aplastic anemia, due to receive a stem cell transplant.

V gene TRBV5-1 combines with J gene TRBJ2-1; no definite D call. CDR3 length equals 16 residues. The V gene's germline CDR1 is SGHRS and CDR2 YFSETQ. V gave up 4 bases and J gave up 4 bases, with 18 bases separating them. CDR3 nucleotide sequence: TGCGCCAGCAGCCCTAAGTTCGGTTCTTGGTACAATGAGCAGTTCTTC. It encodes CASSPKFGSWYNEQFF.

V is TRBV7-9 and J is TRBJ2-5; D ambiguous. This CDR3 spans 13 amino acids. From germline, CDR1 is SEHNR and CDR2 FQNEAQ (reference sequence). V lost 11 bases and J lost 4, with 17 bases in between. CDR3 bases: TGTGCCCCCAACCCCGACCCGAGAGAGACCCAGTACTTC. Translating gives CAPNPDPRETQYF. Using reference TRBV7-9 and TRBJ2-5 for the parts outside the CDR3, the full variable domain is DTGVSQNPRHKITKRGQNVTFRCDPISEHNRLYWYRQTLGQGPEFLTYFQNEAQLEKSRLLSDRFSAERPKGSFSTLEIQRTEQGDSAMYLCAPNPDPRETQYFGPGTRLLVL.

The CDR3 coding sequence is TGTGCCAGCAGCCACGGGACACCCCAAGAGACCCAGTACTTC. Translation: CASSHGTPQETQYF. The V call is TRBV7-2, the J call TRBJ2-5, with D maybe TRBD1 (6 bases). This CDR3 has 14 residues. Germline V gene sequence: CDR1 SGHTA, CDR2 FQGNSA. The germline V and J ends were trimmed by 5 bases and 1 base, with 11 bases remaining between them.

In this sample, this clonotype turned up a few times. This chain joins TRBV27 and TRBJ1-6, with D tentatively TRBD1 (5 bases). Germline V gives CDR1 MNHEY, CDR2 SMNVEV (reference sequence). This CDR3 region has 17 residues. The germline V and J ends were trimmed by 2 bases and 1 base, with 12 bases remaining between them. The DNA for the CDR3 is TGTGCCAGCAGTTTACAGGGTCCCAGGTCCTATAATTCACCCCTCCACTTT. Its translation is CASSLQGPRSYNSPLHF.

The J gene is TRBJ2-3, the V gene TRBV27; D is possibly TRBD2 (6 bases). The CDR3 has 15 amino acids. Looked up from germline, CDR1 is MNHEY and CDR2 is SMNVEV (reference sequence). The ends were cut back, 6 bases at V and 1 base at J, with 14 bases in the middle. CDR3 amino acids: CASSLTRARTDTQYF. DNA for the CDR3: TGTGCCAGCAGCCTGACTAGAGCACGCACAGATACGCAGTATTTT.

This clonotype has just a few counts. This chain joins TRBV5-1 and TRBJ2-3; D is uncertain. V lost 7 bases to trimming and J lost 0 bases, with 3 bases between them. The CDR3 spans 11 residues. Germline V CDR1 and CDR2: SGHRS, YFSETQ. The CDR3 here is CASRSTDTQYF. In DNA, the CDR3 is TGCGCCAGCCGAAGCACAGATACGCAGTATTTT.

The V and J genes are TRBV11-1 and TRBJ2-2; 15 bases are a match to TRBD2. The J segment lost 2 bases and the V segment lost 4 bases, leaving 8 bases of the junction unmatched. Germline V gives CDR1 SGHAT, CDR2 FQDESV (reference sequence). The CDR3 is 19 residues long. This CDR3 reads CASSSRTSGRALNTGELFF. The CDR3 DNA follows: TGTGCCAGCAGCTCAAGGACTAGCGGGAGGGCCCTAAACACCGGGGAGCTGTTTTTT. The variable domain in full, with the rest retrieved from reference TRBV11-1 and TRBJ2-2, is EAEVAQSPRYKITEKSQAVAFWCDPISGHATLYWYRQILGQGPELLVQFQDESVVDDSQLPKDRFSAERLKGVDSTLKIQPAELGDSAMYLCASSSRTSGRALNTGELFFGEGSRLTVL.

V gene TRBV5-1 combines with J gene TRBJ2-5, with D perhaps matching TRBD1 (6 bases). Looked up from germline, CDR1 is SGHRS and CDR2 is YFSETQ. V was trimmed by 4 bases and J by 4 bases, leaving 17 bases between them. The CDR3 is made up of 15 amino acids. The CDR3 sequence is CASSPMRSDRETQYF. The CDR3 DNA is TGCGCCAGCAGCCCCATGCGATCGGACAGAGAGACCCAGTACTTC.

This clonotype was detected ten times or more. This chain links TRBV4-1 with TRBJ2-2, with 12 bases aligning to TRBD1. V was clipped by 3 bases and J by 6 bases; unmatched bases: 5. From germline, CDR1 is MGHRA and CDR2 YSYEKL. The CDR3 length is 16 residues. The CDR3 coding sequence is TGCGCCAGCAGCCATGGGACAGGGGGCGGCTCCGGGGAGCTGTTTTTT. Translating it yields CASSHGTGGGSGELFF.

This clonotype was observed a few times. The chain has TRBV12-3 or TRBV12-4 and TRBJ2-1; 9 positions agree with TRBD2. This CDR3 comprises 16 residues. J lost 5 bases, V lost 1 base, and 6 bases had no gene match. DNA for the CDR3: TGTGCCAGCAGTTTAGTCCCTAGCGGGAACAACAATGAGCAGTTCTTC. Its translation: CASSLVPSGNNNEQFF.

This clonotype was observed at least ten times. The V call is TRBV5-5, the J call TRBJ2-7; TRBD1 matches 9 bases. CDR1 and CDR2 from the germline V gene are SGHKS and YYEKEE (reference sequence). After removal of 0 bases from V and 1 base from J, the junction contained 8 bases not matched to a gene. The CDR3 has 17 amino acids. The CDR3 protein is CASSLGPGQGTSYEQYF. CDR3 in DNA: TGTGCCAGCAGCTTGGGCCCGGGACAGGGTACTTCCTACGAGCAGTACTTC.

Comments on this clonotype: No conserved phenylalanine or tryptophan ends this CDR3, so it is likely a read error. This chain joins TRBV18 and TRBJ2-3; no clear D gene. This CDR3 comprises 15 residues. V gave up 3 bases and J gave up 2 bases, with 12 bases separating them. Per germline, CDR1 KGHSH and CDR2 LQKENI. The CDR3, as DNA: TGTGCCAGCTCACCTTTGACGGACCTCACAGATACGCAGTATTCT. Its translation: CASSPLTDLTDTQYS.

This chain connects TRBV6-5 to TRBJ2-3; TRBD1 aligns across 7 bases. Germline CDR1 reads MNHEY; CDR2 reads SVGAGI. The J segment lost 11 bases and the V segment lost 0 bases, leaving 2 bases of the junction unmatched. The CDR3 covers 12 residues. The CDR3 loop is CASSYSTGEQYF. CDR3 bases: TGTGCCAGCAGTTACTCCACAGGGGAGCAGTATTTT.

This clonotype was seen a few times. This sequence joins TRBV5-1 and TRBJ2-7, with 8 bases that match TRBD1. The CDR3 extends over 14 amino acids. The ends lost 3 bases at V and 2 bases at J; junction bases unmatched: 4. Germline CDR1 reads SGHRS; CDR2 reads YFSETQ. CDR3 nucleotides: TGCGCCAGCAGCTACAGGGGGACGGCCTACGAGCAGTACTTC. It encodes CASSYRGTAYEQYF.

The table lists this clonotype with many counts. The chain has TRBV11-1 and TRBJ2-1; D gene uncertain. V lost 0 bases, J lost 7 bases, and 4 bases lay in between. From germline, CDR1 is SGHAT and CDR2 FQDESV (reference sequence). CDR3 length equals 12 residues. This CDR3 is CASSLASNEQFF. For the CDR3, the DNA is TGTGCCAGCAGCTTAGCGAGTAATGAGCAGTTCTTC.

In its sample, this clonotype was seen many times. The V gene is TRBV12-3 or TRBV12-4, the J gene TRBJ1-2, with D tentatively TRBD1 (5 bases). Trimming removed 2 bases from V and 4 bases from J, with 14 bases in between. This CDR3 has 15 amino acids. Here the CDR3 DNA reads TGTGCCAGCAGTTTAAGGGAGGGGCCCAGCTATGGCTACACCTTC. This gives the protein CASSLREGPSYGYTF.

This clonotype has ten or more counts. The rearrangement joins TRBV7-9 to TRBJ2-1; D unresolved. CDR3 length: 16 residues. V lost 5 bases and J lost 3, with 17 bases in between. Germline V gene sequence: CDR1 SEHNR, CDR2 FQNEAQ (reference sequence). In nucleotides, the CDR3 is TGTGCCAGCAGCCCCCTCACGGGTCTCAGCTACAATGAGCAGTTCTTC. Protein: CASSPLTGLSYNEQFF.